This T cell receptor beta chain appears in the sequencing data of a study of metastatic and nonmetastatic thyroid tumors. At the level of the study: Malignant thyroid and benign thyroid patients provided blood and tumor or nodule tissue whose repertoires were compared. Findings and limits, study-wide: In blood and tumor, TCR beta diversity was reportedly significantly higher in malignant thyroid tumors than in benign nodules.

CDR1 MNHNS and CDR2 SASEGT come from the germline V gene. The CDR3 extends over 16 amino acids. V was cut by 6 bases and J by 6 bases, with 24 bases left in between. Original processing methods: CDR3 differences across clinicopathological groups were used to build a distant-metastasis classifier for papillary thyroid cancer. TCRdb ran MiXCR on the PCR reads. TCRdb's processing, not the authors' own work, is the source of the V and J calls. Of fewer than 12,000 clones in the sample, approximately 30% are singletons; the top ten hold 10% to 13%. This clone is categorized as large (0.1 to 1%). Antigen: not known. Treatment of any kind had been given to no patient before thyroid surgery.

The rearrangement links TRBV6-1 to TRBJ2-7, with D hard to call. The clonotype was recovered from a male donor with papillary thyroid cancer or a benign thyroid nodule (not recorded which). Some clones in this sample may be carry-over from other donors' samples. Sequenced: tumor tissue. CDR3 protein: CASSKWSAGGSGEQYF. CDR3 DNA sequence: TGTGCCAGCAGCAAATGGAGCGCTGGTGGCTCTGGCGAGCAGTACTTC.